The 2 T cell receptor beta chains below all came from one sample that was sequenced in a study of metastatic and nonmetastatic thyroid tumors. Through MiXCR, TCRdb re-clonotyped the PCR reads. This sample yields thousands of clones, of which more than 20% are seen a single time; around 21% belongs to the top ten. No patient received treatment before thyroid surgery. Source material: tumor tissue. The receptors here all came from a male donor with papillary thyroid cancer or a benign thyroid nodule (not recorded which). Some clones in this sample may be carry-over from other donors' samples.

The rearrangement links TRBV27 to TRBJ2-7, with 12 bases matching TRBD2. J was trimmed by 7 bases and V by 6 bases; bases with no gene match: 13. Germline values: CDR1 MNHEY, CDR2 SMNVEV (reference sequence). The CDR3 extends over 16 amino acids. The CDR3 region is CASSLGLAGTMGEQYF. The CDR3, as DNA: TGTGCCAGCAGCCTCGGACTAGCGGGGACGATGGGTGAGCAGTACTTC.

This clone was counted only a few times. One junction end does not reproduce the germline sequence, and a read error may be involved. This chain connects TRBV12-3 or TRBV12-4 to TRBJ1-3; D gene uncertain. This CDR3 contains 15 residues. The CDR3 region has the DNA TGTGCCAGCACGCGGCATGCCGAGGGAAGAAACGCCATATATTTT. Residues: CASTRHAEGRNAIYF.